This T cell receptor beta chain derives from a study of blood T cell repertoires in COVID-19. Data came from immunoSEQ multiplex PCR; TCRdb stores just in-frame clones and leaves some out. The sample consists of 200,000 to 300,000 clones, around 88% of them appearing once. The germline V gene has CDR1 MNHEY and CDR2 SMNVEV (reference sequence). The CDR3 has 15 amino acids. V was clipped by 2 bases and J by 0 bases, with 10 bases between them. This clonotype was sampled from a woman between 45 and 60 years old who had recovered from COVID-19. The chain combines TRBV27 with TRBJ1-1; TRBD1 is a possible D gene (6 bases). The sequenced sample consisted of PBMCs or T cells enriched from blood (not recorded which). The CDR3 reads CASSLRRGLNTEAFF. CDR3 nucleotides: TGTGCCAGCAGTTTACGCAGGGGCTTGAACACTGAAGCTTTCTTT.